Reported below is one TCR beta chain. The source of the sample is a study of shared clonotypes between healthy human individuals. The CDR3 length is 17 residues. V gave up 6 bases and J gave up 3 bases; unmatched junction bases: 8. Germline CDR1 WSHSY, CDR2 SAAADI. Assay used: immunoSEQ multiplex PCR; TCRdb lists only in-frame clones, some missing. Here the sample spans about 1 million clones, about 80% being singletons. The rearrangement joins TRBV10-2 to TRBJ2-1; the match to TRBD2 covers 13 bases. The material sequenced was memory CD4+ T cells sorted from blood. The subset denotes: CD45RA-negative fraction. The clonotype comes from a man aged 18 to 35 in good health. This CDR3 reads CASRTSGGRAGYNEQFF. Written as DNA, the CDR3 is TGCGCCAGCAGGACTAGCGGGGGGAGAGCGGGCTACAATGAGCAGTTCTTC.